The clone carrying this T cell receptor beta chain was counted once. Profiling relied on immunoSEQ multiplex PCR, and the TCRdb table lists in-frame clones only, not all of them. The sample has about 42,000 clones; about nine tenths are singletons. Trimming at V came to 2 bases and at J to 1 base, leaving 3 bases not matched to a gene. The length of the CDR3 is 16 residues. From germline, CDR1 is MNHGY and CDR2 SAAAGT. This specimen belongs to a study of resident and recirculating memory T cells in vitiligo. The V call is TRBV6-8, the J call TRBJ2-3, with 10 bases fitting TRBD2. The source is a male donor with vitiligo. The sample consisted of blood. The chain's CDR3 is CASSYGLAGGTDTQYF. DNA for the CDR3: TGTGCCAGCAGTTACGGTCTAGCGGGGGGCACAGATACGCAGTATTTT.